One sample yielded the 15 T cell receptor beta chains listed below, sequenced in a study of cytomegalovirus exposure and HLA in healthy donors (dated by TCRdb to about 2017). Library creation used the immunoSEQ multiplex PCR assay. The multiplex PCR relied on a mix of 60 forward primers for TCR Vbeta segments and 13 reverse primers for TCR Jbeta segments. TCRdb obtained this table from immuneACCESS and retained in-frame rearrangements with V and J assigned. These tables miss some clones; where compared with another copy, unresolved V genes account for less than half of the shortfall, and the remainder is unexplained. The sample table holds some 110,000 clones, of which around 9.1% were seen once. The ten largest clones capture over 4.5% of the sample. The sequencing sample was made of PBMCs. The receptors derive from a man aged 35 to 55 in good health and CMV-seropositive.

This chain's CDR3 is CASSGGDFPNTEAFF. The CDR3 nucleotides read TGTGCCAGCAGCGGAGGGGACTTCCCGAACACTGAAGCTTTCTTT. The V gene is TRBV9, the J gene TRBJ1-1; a weak D match, TRBD1 (5 bases). Looked up from germline, CDR1 is SGDLS and CDR2 is YYNGEE. CDR3 length: 15 residues. V lost 3 bases to trimming and J lost 1 base, with 13 bases between them.

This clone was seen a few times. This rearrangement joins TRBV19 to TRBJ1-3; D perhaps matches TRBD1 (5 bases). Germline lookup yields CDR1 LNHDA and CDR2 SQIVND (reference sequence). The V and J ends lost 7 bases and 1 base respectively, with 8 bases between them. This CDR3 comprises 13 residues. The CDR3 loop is CASTGLSGNTIYF. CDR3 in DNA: TGTGCCAGTACAGGGTTATCTGGAAACACCATATATTTT. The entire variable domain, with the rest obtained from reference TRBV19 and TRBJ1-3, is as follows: DGGITQSPKYLFRKEGQNVTLSCEQNLNHDAMYWYRQDPGQGLRLIYYSQIVNDFQKGDIAEGYSVSREKKESFPLTVTSAQKNPTAFYLCASTGLSGNTIYFGEGSWLTVV.

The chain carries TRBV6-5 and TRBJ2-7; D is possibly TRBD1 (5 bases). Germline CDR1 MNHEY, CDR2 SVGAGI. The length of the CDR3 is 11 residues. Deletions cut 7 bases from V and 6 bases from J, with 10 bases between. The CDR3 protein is CASIQGSEQYF. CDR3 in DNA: TGTGCCAGCATCCAGGGTAGCGAGCAGTACTTC.

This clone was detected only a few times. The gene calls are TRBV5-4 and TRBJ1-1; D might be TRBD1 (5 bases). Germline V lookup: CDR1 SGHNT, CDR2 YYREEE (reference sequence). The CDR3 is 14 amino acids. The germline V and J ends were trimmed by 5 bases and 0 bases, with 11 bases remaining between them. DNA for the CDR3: TGTGCCAGCAGTGTTATAGGGGTGAACACTGAAGCTTTCTTT. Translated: CASSVIGVNTEAFF.

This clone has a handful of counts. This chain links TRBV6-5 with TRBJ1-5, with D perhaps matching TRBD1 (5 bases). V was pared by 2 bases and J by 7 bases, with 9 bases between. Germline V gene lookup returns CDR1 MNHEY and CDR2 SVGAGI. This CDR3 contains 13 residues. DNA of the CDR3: TGTGCCAGCAGTTACACGGGGGAACAGCCCCAGCATTTT. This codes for CASSYTGEQPQHF.

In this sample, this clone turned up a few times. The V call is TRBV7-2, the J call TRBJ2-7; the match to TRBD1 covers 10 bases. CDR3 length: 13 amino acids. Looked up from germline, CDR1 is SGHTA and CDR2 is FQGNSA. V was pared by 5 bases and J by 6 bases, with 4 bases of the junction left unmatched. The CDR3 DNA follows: TGTGCCAGCAGCAGGAGACAGGGGGCCGAGCAGTACTTC. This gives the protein CASSRRQGAEQYF.

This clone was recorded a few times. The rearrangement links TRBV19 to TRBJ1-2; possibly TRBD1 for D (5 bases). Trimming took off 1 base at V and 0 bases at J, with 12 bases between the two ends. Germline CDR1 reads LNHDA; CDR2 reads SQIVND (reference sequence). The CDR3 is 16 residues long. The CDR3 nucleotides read TGTGCCAGTAGTATAGTTCAGGACACGGCTAACTATGGCTACACCTTC. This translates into CASSIVQDTANYGYTF.

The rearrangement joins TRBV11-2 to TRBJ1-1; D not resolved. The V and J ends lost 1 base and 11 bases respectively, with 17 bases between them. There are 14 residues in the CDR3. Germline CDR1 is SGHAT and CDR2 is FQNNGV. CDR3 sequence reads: CASSLGGRAPGAFF. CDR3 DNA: TGTGCCAGCAGCTTAGGTGGGAGGGCCCCTGGGGCTTTCTTT.

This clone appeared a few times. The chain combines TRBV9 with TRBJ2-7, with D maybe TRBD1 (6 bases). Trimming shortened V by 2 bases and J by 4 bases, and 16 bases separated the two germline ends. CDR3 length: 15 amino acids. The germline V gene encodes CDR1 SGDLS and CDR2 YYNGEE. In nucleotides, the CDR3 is TGTGCCAGCAGCGTGGGGGCAGCTAATCCTTACGAGCAGTACTTC. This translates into CASSVGAANPYEQYF. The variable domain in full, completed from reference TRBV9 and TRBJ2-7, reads DSGVTQTPKHLITATGQRVTLRCSPRSGDLSVYWYQQSLDQGLQFLIQYYNGEERAKGNILERFSAQQFPDLHSELNLSSLELGDSALYFCASSVGAANPYEQYFGPGTRLTVT.

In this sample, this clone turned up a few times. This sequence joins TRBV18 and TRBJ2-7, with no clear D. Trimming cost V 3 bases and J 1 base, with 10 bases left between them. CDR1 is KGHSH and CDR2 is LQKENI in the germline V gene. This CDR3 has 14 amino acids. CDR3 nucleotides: TGTGCCAGCTCACCTCCTGAGGAATCCTACGAGCAGTACTTC. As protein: CASSPPEESYEQYF.

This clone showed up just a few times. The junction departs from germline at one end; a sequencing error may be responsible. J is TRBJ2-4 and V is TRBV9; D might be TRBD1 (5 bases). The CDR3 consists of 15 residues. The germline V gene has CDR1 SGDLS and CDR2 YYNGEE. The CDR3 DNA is TGTGCCAGCACCGTAGGGGCGACGACCGAAAACATTCAGTACTTC. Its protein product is CASTVGATTENIQYF.

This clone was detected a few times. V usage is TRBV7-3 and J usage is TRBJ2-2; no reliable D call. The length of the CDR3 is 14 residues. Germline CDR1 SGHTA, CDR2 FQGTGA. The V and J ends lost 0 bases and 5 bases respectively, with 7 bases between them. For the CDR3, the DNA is TGTGCCAGCAGCTTAACGGAGACGACCGGGGAGCTGTTTTTT. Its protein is CASSLTETTGELFF. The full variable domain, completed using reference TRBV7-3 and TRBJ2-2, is GAGVSQTPSNKVTEKGKYVELRCDPISGHTALYWYRQSLGQGPEFLIYFQGTGAADDSGLPNDRFFAVRPEGSVSTLKIQRTERGDSAVYLCASSLTETTGELFFGEGSRLTVL.

CDR3 bases: TGTGCCAGCAGCCAAGGTCAGGGGGCCAATGAGCAGTTCTTC. Translated, it gives CASSQGQGANEQFF. The chain carries TRBV14 and TRBJ2-1; 8 bases align to TRBD1. This CDR3 is built from 14 residues. CDR1 and CDR2 (germline): SGHDN, FVKESK. J lost 6 bases, V lost 1 base, and 2 bases had no gene match.

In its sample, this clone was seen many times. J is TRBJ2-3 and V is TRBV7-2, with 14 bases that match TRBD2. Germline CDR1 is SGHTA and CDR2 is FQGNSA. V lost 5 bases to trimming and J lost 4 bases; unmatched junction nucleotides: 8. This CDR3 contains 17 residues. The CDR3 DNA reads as TGTGCCAGCAGCCCCCCGCCGGGACTAGCGGGAGCAGATACGCAGTATTTT. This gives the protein CASSPPPGLAGADTQYF. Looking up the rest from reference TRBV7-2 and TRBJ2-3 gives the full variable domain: GAGVSQSPSNKVTEKGKDVELRCDPISGHTALYWYRQSLGQGLEFLIYFQGNSAPDKSGLPSDRFSAERTGGSVSTLTIQRTQQEDSAVYLCASSPPPGLAGADTQYFGPGTRLTVL.

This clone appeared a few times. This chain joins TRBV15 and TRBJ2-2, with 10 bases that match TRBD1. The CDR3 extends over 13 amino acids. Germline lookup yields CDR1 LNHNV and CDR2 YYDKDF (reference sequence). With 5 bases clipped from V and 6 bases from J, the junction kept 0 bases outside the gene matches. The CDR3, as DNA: TGTGCCACCAGCGGACAGGGGGCCGGGGAGCTGTTTTTT. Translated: CATSGQGAGELFF.